This T cell receptor beta chain originates from a study of post-analysis software for immune sequencing data. Study in general: The disease courses spanned relapsing-remitting, secondary progressive and progressive-relapsing forms of multiple sclerosis. Regarding the study as a whole: Included in a set of a handful of TRBV segments more frequent in patients than controls were TRBV5-6, TRBV5-1 and TRBV20-1.

The germline gives CDR1 SGHTA, CDR2 FQGNSA. With V trimmed by 5 bases and J by 3 bases, 7 bases remained unmatched. The CDR3 loop spans 15 amino acids. About this clonotype: Its cognate antigen is unknown.

Unique molecular identifiers were present in the TCR beta cDNA libraries. There were about 1 to 10 million T cells, and 510,000 or so cDNA molecules came from them. Using its own MiXCR run on the PCR reads, TCRdb lists one record per CDR3 protein. The data hold hundreds of thousands of distinct CDR3 sequences, with under 55% observed a single time. The genes are TRBV7-2 and TRBJ2-7, with 10 bases matching TRBD1. The receptor comes from a girl under 18 with multiple sclerosis. Specimen: blood. The CDR3 loop is CASSPGGQGIYEQYF. The CDR3 DNA sequence: TGTGCCAGCAGCCCTGGGGGACAGGGGATCTACGAGCAGTACTTC.